The rows below give T cell receptor beta chains drawn from one sample of a study of blood T cell repertoires in COVID-19. Some clones are missing from TCRdb's copy, which holds only in-frame ones; the method was immunoSEQ multiplex PCR. The table shows 90,000 to 120,000 clones, with approximately 86% occurring only once. Sequencing was carried out using peripheral blood. These receptors originate from a woman aged 60 to 75 with acute or convalescent COVID-19. CDR3s include the opening cysteine and the closing phenylalanine or tryptophan. Fields, in order: J gene, V gene, D gene, CDR3 length, clone size, CDR3 protein, CDR3 DNA. D genes are given only for firm matches. Size is omitted from some rows. Given values are once, few, many or a class for expanded clones.

>TRBJ1-2|TRBV7-2|.|14|.
CASSFSGQFYGYTF
TGTGCCAGCAGCTTTAGTGGACAGTTCTATGGCTACACCTTC
>TRBJ2-7|TRBV27|TRBD2|16|.
CASRPDLAGAWYEQYF
TGTGCCAGCAGACCAGATCTAGCGGGAGCTTGGTACGAGCAGTACTTC
>TRBJ2-1|TRBV25-1|TRBD2|15|.
CASTLSGSSYNEQFF
TGTGCCAGCACCCTTAGCGGGAGCTCCTACAATGAGCAGTTCTTC
>TRBJ2-7|TRBV4-1|.|17|.
CASSQEGGLAVSYEQYF
TGCGCCAGCAGCCAGGAAGGGGGGCTAGCGGTCTCCTACGAGCAGTACTTC
>TRBJ2-3|TRBV6-1|.|14|.
CASSDRLFTDTQYF
TGTGCCAGCAGTGATAGACTCTTCACAGATACGCAGTATTTT
>TRBJ2-1|TRBV14|.|12|.
CASSPPLHEQFF
TGTGCCAGCAGCCCCCCTCTCCATGAGCAGTTCTTC
>TRBJ2-4|TRBV7-9|TRBD2|16|once
CASSPSLAGGINIQYF
TGTGCCAGCAGCCCGTCACTAGCGGGAGGGATAAACATTCAGTACTTC
>TRBJ1-2|TRBV28|.|14|once
CASTPGHTSFGYTF
TGTGCCAGCACACCGGGACACACGTCGTTTGGCTACACCTTC
>TRBJ2-5|TRBV3-1/TRBV3-2|.|15|.
CASSRSSSAQETQYF
TGTGCCAGCAGCCGATCCTCGAGCGCCCAAGAGACCCAGTACTTC
>TRBJ1-2|TRBV6-1|.|14|.
CASSEPTGVYGYTF
TGTGCCAGCAGTGAACCGACAGGAGTCTATGGCTACACCTTC
>TRBJ2-1|TRBV3-1/TRBV3-2|TRBD2|15|.
CASSIAGGPYNEQFF
TGTGCCAGCAGCATAGCGGGAGGGCCCTACAATGAGCAGTTCTTC
>TRBJ1-1|TRBV30|TRBD1|15|.
CAWEGPTGEGTEAFF
TGTGCCTGGGAGGGCCCGACAGGGGAGGGCACTGAAGCTTTCTTT
>TRBJ2-2|TRBV30|.|15|.
CAWSVWGRPAGELFF
TGTGCCTGGAGTGTATGGGGGCGCCCTGCGGGGGAGCTGTTTTTT
>TRBJ1-5|TRBV7-6|.|19|.
CASSLALGGGGFRNQPQHF
TGTGCCAGCAGCTTAGCTCTGGGAGGGGGAGGTTTTAGGAATCAGCCCCAGCATTTT
>TRBJ1-1|TRBV6-5|TRBD1|14|few
CASIPPGQSTEAFF
TGTGCCAGCATTCCGCCGGGACAGTCAACCGAAGCTTTCTTT
>TRBJ2-3|TRBV10-1|.|14|.
CASSHRGILDTQYF
TGCGCCAGCTCTCACCGCGGGATTCTGGATACGCAGTATTTT
>TRBJ2-7|TRBV28|TRBD2|17|.
CASSFETGGRAVDEQYF
TGTGCCAGCAGTTTTGAGACTGGCGGGAGGGCCGTGGACGAGCAGTACTTC
>TRBJ1-5|TRBV2|TRBD1|15|once
CASSVGQASNQPQHF
TGTGCCAGCAGTGTGGGACAGGCAAGCAATCAGCCCCAGCATTTT
>TRBJ2-1|TRBV28|TRBD2|16|.
CASSSKRESRYNEQFF
TGTGCCAGCAGTTCCAAGCGGGAGTCGAGGTACAATGAGCAGTTCTTC
>TRBJ2-3|TRBV5-6|.|16|.
CASSLPGHGPTDTQYF
TGTGCCAGCAGCTTACCGGGACACGGACCCACAGATACGCAGTATTTT
>TRBJ2-3|TRBV9|.|15|.
CASSDAGQNTDTQYF
TGTGCCAGCAGCGACGCGGGACAGAACACAGATACGCAGTATTTT
>TRBJ2-1|TRBV9|TRBD1|14|.
CASSVTTGYNEQFF
TGTGCCAGCAGCGTAACGACAGGGTACAATGAGCAGTTCTTC
>TRBJ2-2|TRBV9|.|16|.
CASSVGLHPNTGELFF
TGTGCCAGCAGCGTAGGGCTCCACCCGAACACCGGGGAGCTGTTTTTT
>TRBJ2-1|TRBV7-6|TRBD2|16|.
CASSLRGSGTYNEQFF
TGTGCCAGCAGCTTAAGGGGTAGCGGGACCTACAATGAGCAGTTCTTC
>TRBJ1-1|TRBV29-1|TRBD1|14|.
CSVEPRTGSTEAFF
TGCAGCGTTGAACCAAGGACAGGGAGCACTGAAGCTTTCTTT
>TRBJ2-2|TRBV3-1/TRBV3-2|TRBD2|17|.
CASSRTPSGRAPGELFF
TGTGCCAGCAGCCGAACCCCTAGCGGGAGGGCCCCCGGGGAGCTGTTTTTT
>TRBJ2-3|TRBV4-1|.|13|.
CASSRELQGTLYF
TGCGCCAGCAGCCGAGAGTTACAGGGTACGTTGTATTTT
>TRBJ1-1|TRBV29-1|.|10|.
CSVAAAKTFF
TGCAGCGTGGCGGCAGCTAAGACTTTCTTT
>TRBJ1-6|TRBV19|TRBD1|14|.
CASSIGTGNSPLHF
TGTGCCAGTAGTATCGGGACAGGAAATTCACCCCTCCACTTT
>TRBJ2-7|TRBV6-5|.|16|.
CASSYGTGFVNYEQYF
TGTGCCAGCAGTTACGGTACAGGTTTCGTGAACTACGAGCAGTACTTC
>TRBJ1-1|TRBV7-9|TRBD1|16|.
CASTLRAGGMGTEAFF
TGTGCCAGCACGCTGAGAGCAGGGGGAATGGGCACTGAAGCTTTCTTT
>TRBJ1-2|TRBV6-6|.|14|.
CASKQDSGVDGYTF
TGTGCCAGCAAACAGGACAGCGGCGTTGATGGCTACACCTTC
>TRBJ1-2|TRBV28|.|12|.
CASSLAGNGYTF
TGTGCCAGCAGTTTGGCAGGGAATGGCTACACCTTC
>TRBJ1-2|TRBV29-1|.|12|.
CSVSTASHGYTF
TGCAGCGTCTCGACAGCCAGCCATGGCTACACCTTC
>TRBJ2-5|TRBV30|TRBD1|16|.
CAWSVGGRGRRETQYF
TGTGCCTGGAGTGTTGGTGGCAGGGGGCGTCGAGAGACCCAGTACTTC
>TRBJ1-2|TRBV28|TRBD1|16|few
CASSRVPGQGSYGYTF
TGTGCCAGCAGTAGAGTCCCGGGACAGGGATCGTATGGCTACACCTTC
>TRBJ2-7|TRBV15|TRBD2|14|.
CATSRARGTYEQYF
TGTGCCACCAGCAGAGCGCGGGGGACCTACGAGCAGTACTTC
>TRBJ2-5|TRBV19|TRBD1|16|once
CASSIRQGGLQETQYF
TGTGCCAGTAGTATTCGACAGGGGGGTCTCCAAGAGACCCAGTACTTC
>TRBJ2-1|TRBV6-1|TRBD1|16|.
CASSATTGTGGNEQFF
TGTGCCAGCAGTGCGACGACCGGGACAGGAGGCAATGAGCAGTTCTTC
>TRBJ2-1|TRBV19|TRBD2|13|once
CAAGLAEYNEQFF
TGTGCCGCGGGACTAGCGGAGTACAATGAGCAGTTCTTC
>TRBJ1-5|TRBV6-5|.|14|.
CASSYSGPGQPQHF
TGTGCCAGCAGTTACTCAGGTCCGGGACAGCCCCAGCATTTT
>TRBJ2-3|TRBV5-1|TRBD1|17|.
CASSLRRTGGSTDTQYF
TGCGCCAGCAGCTTGAGACGGACAGGGGGTAGCACAGATACGCAGTATTTT
>TRBJ1-2|TRBV4-1|.|15|.
CASSQVVQANYGYTF
TGCGCCAGCAGCCAAGTCGTACAGGCAAACTATGGCTACACCTTC
>TRBJ2-2|TRBV9|.|14|.
CASSPTGDSGELFF
TGTGCCAGCAGCCCGACGGGGGATTCCGGGGAGCTGTTTTTT
>TRBJ2-3|TRBV6-5|.|15|.
CASSRNGGGTDTQYF
TGTGCCAGCAGTAGAAACGGGGGTGGCACAGATACGCAGTATTTT
>TRBJ2-5|TRBV2|.|12|.
CASSAFQETQYF
TGTGCCAGCAGTGCCTTCCAGGAGACCCAGTACTTC
>TRBJ1-6|TRBV18|.|14|.
CASSSGGSNSPLHF
TGTGCCAGCTCATCGGGAGGTTCTAATTCACCCCTCCACTTT
>TRBJ1-1|TRBV3-1/TRBV3-2|.|14|.
CASSQVSGNTEAFF
TGTGCCAGCAGCCAAGTATCAGGGAACACTGAAGCTTTCTTT
>TRBJ1-4|TRBV30|.|16|.
CAWNTFYGTTNEKLFF
TGTGCCTGGAATACCTTCTACGGTACAACTAATGAAAAACTGTTTTTT
>TRBJ1-1|TRBV28|.|17|.
CASSLWADEGMNTEAFF
TGTGCCAGCAGTTTATGGGCCGACGAGGGAATGAACACTGAAGCTTTCTTT
>TRBJ1-5|TRBV15|TRBD1|14|.
CATSSHRGHQPQHF
TGTGCCACCAGCAGTCACAGGGGGCATCAGCCCCAGCATTTT
>TRBJ2-1|TRBV27|.|11|.
CASGRDREQFF
TGTGCCAGCGGGCGCGACAGGGAGCAGTTCTTC
>TRBJ2-3|TRBV19|TRBD2|18|.
CASSIESTLAGGADTQYF
TGTGCCAGTAGTATAGAGTCTACGCTGGCGGGAGGGGCAGATACGCAGTATTTT
>TRBJ1-2|TRBV7-2|.|13|once
CASSPTSNYGYTF
TGTGCCAGCAGCCCGACAAGTAACTATGGCTACACCTTC
>TRBJ1-1|TRBV13|.|13|few
CASKELPGTEAFF
TGTGCCAGCAAAGAACTCCCGGGAACTGAAGCTTTCTTT
>TRBJ1-1|TRBV10-3|TRBD1|12|.
CAIGGTATEAFF
TGTGCCATCGGCGGGACAGCCACTGAAGCTTTCTTT
>TRBJ1-2|TRBV10-3|.|11|.
CAISQNYGYTF
TGTGCCATCAGCCAAAACTATGGCTACACCTTC
>TRBJ2-2|TRBV11-2|TRBD2|18|.
CASSLSGLAGVETGELFF
TGTGCCAGCAGCCTTTCGGGACTAGCGGGAGTAGAGACCGGGGAGCTGTTTTTT